The 30 T cell receptor beta chains below were found in one sample sequenced in a study of OX40 agonist ivuxolimab in advanced cancers. Sequenced by immunoSEQ multiplex PCR; TCRdb stores in-frame clones only, minus some. The profile shows over 70,000 clones, about 90% of them singletons. The sample was CD4+ or CD8+ T cells sorted from blood, taken in a trial of the OX40 agonist ivuxolimab. The receptor set was obtained from an adult with an advanced solid tumor such as melanoma, head and neck, liver or kidney cancer.

This rearrangement joins TRBV9 to TRBJ1-2, with TRBD1 as a possible D gene (5 bases). The CDR3 totals 15 residues. Trimming removed 0 bases from V and 8 bases from J, with 17 bases in between. Germline assignment: CDR1 SGDLS and CDR2 YYNGEE. This CDR3 is CASSVDISGQGGYTF. In nucleotides, the CDR3 is TGTGCCAGCAGCGTAGATATTTCAGGGCAAGGAGGCTACACCTTC.

This chain links TRBV20-1 with TRBJ2-1, with D hard to call. The CDR3 consists of 11 residues. Deletions cut 1 base from V and 9 bases from J, with 7 bases between. Germline CDR1 reads DFQATT; CDR2 reads SNEGSKA (reference sequence). CDR3 sequence reads: CSARGQLEQFF. The CDR3 DNA is TGCAGTGCTAGAGGGCAGCTTGAGCAGTTCTTC.

A single count supports this clone. The genes are TRBV7-8 and TRBJ2-2, with D perhaps TRBD2 (6 bases). The germline V gene encodes CDR1 SGHVS and CDR2 FQNEAQ. The CDR3 has 16 residues. V gave up 6 bases and J gave up 2 bases, with 16 bases separating them. This CDR3 reads CASSLPGLKNTGELFF. For the CDR3, the DNA is TGTGCCAGCAGTTTACCGGGACTTAAAAACACCGGGGAGCTGTTTTTT.

The J gene is TRBJ1-2, the V gene TRBV29-1; 8 bases map to TRBD1. J was trimmed by 4 bases and V by 4 bases; bases with no gene match: 5. The CDR3 has 13 residues. Germline CDR1 SQVTM, CDR2 ANQGSEA. The CDR3: CSVAAGTGYGYTF. The CDR3 region has the DNA TGCAGCGTTGCAGCCGGGACAGGCTATGGCTACACCTTC.

V and J are TRBV6-4 and TRBJ2-7; 12 positions match TRBD1. V lost 6 bases, J lost 4 bases, and 7 bases stayed unmatched. Germline V gene sequence: CDR1 MRHNA, CDR2 SNTAGT. The CDR3 totals 15 residues. CDR3 DNA: TGTGCCAGCAGCGTGGGACAGGGGGCGAGTTACGAGCAGTACTTC. Protein product: CASSVGQGASYEQYF.

This rearrangement joins TRBV5-6 to TRBJ2-4; D is tentatively TRBD1 or TRBD2 (5 bases each). This CDR3 has 14 amino acids. V lost 3 bases, J lost 4 bases, and 11 bases lay in between. The germline V gene has CDR1 SGHDT and CDR2 YYEEEE. The CDR3 nucleotides are TGTGCCAGCAGCTGGGGGTCAGGGAAAAACATTCAGTACTTC. This encodes CASSWGSGKNIQYF.

The chain is built from TRBV5-1 and TRBJ1-2; 10 nucleotides match TRBD1. Germline V gene lookup returns CDR1 SGHRS and CDR2 YFSETQ. J gave up 8 bases and V 0 bases, and 7 bases lay outside the gene matches. The CDR3 is 15 residues long. CDR3 DNA: TGCGCCAGCAGCTTGGAGGGGACAGGGGTAGCAGGCTACACCTTC. Protein product: CASSLEGTGVAGYTF. The full variable domain, in which reference TRBV5-1 and TRBJ1-2 provide the parts outside the CDR3, is KAGVTQTPRYLIKTRGQQVTLSCSPISGHRSVSWYQQTPGQGLQFLFEYFSETQRNKGNFPGRFSGRQFSNSRSEMNVSTLELGDSALYLCASSLEGTGVAGYTFGSGTRLTVV.

The V call is TRBV19, the J call TRBJ2-1; TRBD2 might be the D (5 bases). The germline V gene encodes CDR1 LNHDA and CDR2 SQIVND (reference sequence). There are 15 residues in the CDR3. Trimming shortened V by 3 bases and J by 9 bases, and 18 bases separated the two germline ends. The DNA of the CDR3 is TGTGCCAGTAGTATCCCCCACGCCCCGCGGGCTGAGCAGTTCTTC. Its translation: CASSIPHAPRAEQFF.

V is TRBV5-1 and J is TRBJ2-2; D remains ambiguous. This CDR3 comprises 13 residues. Germline-derived CDR1 and CDR2 are SGHRS and YFSETQ. V lost 1 base and J 3 bases, leaving 4 bases between the germline ends. CDR3 DNA: TGCGCCAGCAGCTTGTCGGACACCGGGGAGCTGTTTTTT. Translation gives CASSLSDTGELFF.

V is TRBV19 and J is TRBJ1-1; D unresolved. The CDR3 runs to 15 residues. V lost 3 bases and J lost 0, with 11 bases in between. Per the germline V gene, CDR1 is LNHDA and CDR2 is SQIVND (reference sequence). CDR3 protein: CASSIRSALNTEAFF. CDR3 sequence (DNA): TGTGCCAGTAGTATTCGATCAGCCCTGAACACTGAAGCTTTCTTT. Together with reference TRBV19 and TRBJ1-1, the CDR3 gives the full variable domain: DGGITQSPKYLFRKEGQNVTLSCEQNLNHDAMYWYRQDPGQGLRLIYYSQIVNDFQKGDIAEGYSVSREKKESFPLTVTSAQKNPTAFYLCASSIRSALNTEAFFGQGTRLTVV.

The V and J genes are TRBV6-1 and TRBJ2-7; 7 bases are shared with TRBD1. CDR3 length: 13 amino acids. Germline V gives CDR1 MNHNS, CDR2 SASEGT. The trim removed 4 bases at V and 3 bases at J, leaving 3 bases unmatched. CDR3 in amino acids: CASSVGQSYEQYF. CDR3 DNA sequence: TGTGCCAGCAGTGTGGGACAGAGCTACGAGCAGTACTTC.

The V and J genes are TRBV19 and TRBJ2-1, with D possibly being TRBD2 (5 bases). The CDR3 has 16 amino acids. The germline V gene has CDR1 LNHDA and CDR2 SQIVND (reference sequence). V was pared by 3 bases and J by 0 bases, with 12 bases between. The CDR3 protein is CASSMALTSSYNEQFF. The CDR3, as DNA: TGTGCCAGTAGTATGGCCCTTACTAGCTCCTACAATGAGCAGTTCTTC.

This chain links TRBV6-6 with TRBJ2-1; unclear D gene. Trimming took 7 bases from V and 7 from J, leaving 20 bases between them. Germline values: CDR1 MNHNY, CDR2 SVGAGI (reference sequence). The CDR3 contains 15 residues. CDR3 sequence reads: CASTQSDRYRNEQFF. The DNA for the CDR3 is TGTGCCAGCACCCAATCCGACCGGTATAGGAATGAGCAGTTCTTC.

The chain combines TRBV28 with TRBJ1-4, with D uncertain. The CDR3 is 12 amino acids. Trimming removed 9 bases from V and 8 bases from J, with 13 bases in between. Germline V CDR1 and CDR2: MDHEN, SYDVKM. CDR3 amino acids: CASSGSLEKLFF. The CDR3 DNA sequence: TGTGCCAGTTCGGGGAGTTTGGAAAAACTGTTTTTT.

The genes are TRBV9 and TRBJ2-7; 13 nucleotides align to TRBD2. From germline, CDR1 is SGDLS and CDR2 YYNGEE. The CDR3 is 15 residues long. The V segment lost 0 bases and the J segment 5 bases; nucleotides outside the gene matches: 2. This chain's CDR3 is CASSVGTSGSHEQYF. CDR3 nucleotide sequence: TGTGCCAGCAGCGTAGGGACTAGCGGGAGCCACGAGCAGTACTTC.

V usage is TRBV7-6 and J usage is TRBJ2-3; D may match TRBD1 or TRBD2 (5 bases each). Deletions cut 1 base from V and 5 bases from J, with 16 bases between. This CDR3 region has 16 residues. Germline CDR1 SGHVS, CDR2 FNYEAQ. CDR3 sequence (DNA): TGTGCCAGCAGCTTAGATGGGGGACCTGGGGGAGATACGCAGTATTTT. It codes for CASSLDGGPGGDTQYF.

The V call is TRBV5-1, the J call TRBJ2-7; D is perhaps TRBD2 (5 bases). Germline loops: CDR1 SGHRS, CDR2 YFSETQ. The CDR3 covers 13 residues. Trimming cost V 1 base and J 7 bases, with 12 bases left between them. The CDR3 loop is CASSLFGEWEQYF. CDR3 sequence (DNA): TGCGCCAGCAGCTTGTTCGGGGAATGGGAGCAGTACTTC.

This chain uses TRBV28 with TRBJ1-5, with TRBD1 matching 7 bases. Germline CDR1 and CDR2: MDHEN and SYDVKM. CDR3 length: 14 residues. Trimming removed 5 bases from V and 9 bases from J; junction bases left unmatched: 10. The CDR3 sequence is CASSLRQGGLPQHF. CDR3 coding DNA: TGTGCCAGCAGTCTCCGACAGGGTGGCTTGCCCCAGCATTTT.

CDR3 region: CAVLAPLYNEQFF. The CDR3 DNA reads TGTGCCGTACTGGCACCTCTCTACAATGAGCAGTTCTTC. The chain combines TRBV5-8 with TRBJ2-1; D is ambiguous. Trimming stripped 10 bases from V and 3 bases from J, with 14 bases between. Germline V lookup: CDR1 SGHTS, CDR2 YDEGEE. The CDR3 sequence is 13 residues long.

The chain recombines TRBV19 with TRBJ2-7; no reliable D call. Trimming removed 4 bases at V and 3 bases at J, with 16 bases between. CDR1 LNHDA and CDR2 SQIVND come from the germline V gene (reference sequence). The CDR3 length is 15 residues. The CDR3 spells CASSKGRPVVYEQYF. CDR3 DNA: TGTGCCAGTAGTAAAGGGCGGCCGGTGGTCTACGAGCAGTACTTC.

The chain is built from TRBV1 and TRBJ1-4; the tabulated D call, TRBD1, remains unverified against the DNA. TRBV1 is annotated as a pseudogene. CDR3 length equals 21 residues. The DNA of the CDR3 is TGCACCAGCAGCCAAGATCTGCCGGGACAGAAATATTTTGCAACTAATGAAAAACTGTTTTTT. This codes for CTSSQDLPGQKYFATNEKLFF.

CDR3 residues: CASSPTTGARNTGELFF. For the CDR3, the DNA is TGCGCCAGCAGCCCGACGACAGGGGCCCGGAACACCGGGGAGCTGTTTTTT. The chain employs TRBV5-1 and TRBJ2-2; 8 nucleotides agree with TRBD1. The V gene's germline CDR1 is SGHRS and CDR2 YFSETQ. There are 17 residues in the CDR3. The V and J ends lost 4 bases and 1 base, in that order; junction bases with no gene match: 9.

This clone was recorded only once. This chain links TRBV18 with TRBJ2-1; possible D gene TRBD2, 6 bases. There are 16 residues in the CDR3. Trimming removed 6 bases from V and 0 bases from J, with 15 bases in between. CDR1 is KGHSH, CDR2 LQKENI, per germline. Here the CDR3 DNA reads TGTGCCAGCTCGGCCTTTGCGGGAAACTCCTACAATGAGCAGTTCTTC. Amino acid sequence: CASSAFAGNSYNEQFF.

The rearrangement uses TRBV11-1 and TRBJ1-2; the D gene is possibly TRBD1 (5 bases). Trimming cost V 3 bases and J 3 bases, with 8 bases left between them. Germline V gene sequence: CDR1 SGHAT, CDR2 FQDESV (reference sequence). The CDR3 runs 13 residues. As DNA, the CDR3 is TGTGCCAGCAGCTTCAGGGACGACTATGGCTACACCTTC. Protein product: CASSFRDDYGYTF. Complete variable domain (other parts from reference TRBV11-1 and TRBJ1-2): EAEVAQSPRYKITEKSQAVAFWCDPISGHATLYWYRQILGQGPELLVQFQDESVVDDSQLPKDRFSAERLKGVDSTLKIQPAELGDSAMYLCASSFRDDYGYTFGSGTRLTVV.

The gene calls are TRBV4-2 and TRBJ2-3, with D unresolved. The CDR3 totals 16 residues. Trimming pared 0 bases from V and 2 bases from J, leaving 12 bases between. Germline loops: CDR1 LGHNA, CDR2 YNFKEQ. Written as DNA, the CDR3 is TGTGCCAGCAGCCAAGACTTACCTTCCTACACAGATACGCAGTATTTT. Amino acids: CASSQDLPSYTDTQYF.

This rearrangement joins TRBV7-2 to TRBJ2-5; possible D gene TRBD2, 6 bases. Trimming pared 3 bases from V and 4 bases from J, leaving 15 bases between. Germline values: CDR1 SGHTA, CDR2 FQGNSA. The CDR3 totals 15 residues. The CDR3 region is CASSLWVGAGETQYF. The CDR3 nucleotides read TGTGCCAGCAGCTTGTGGGTGGGAGCGGGAGAGACCCAGTACTTC.

Notes on this clone: Compared with germline, one end of the junction differs, possibly owing to a read error. At the DNA level, this CDR3 is encoded by other sequences in the same sample as well. V gene TRBV7-9 combines with J gene TRBJ2-2; D is ambiguous. The CDR3 spans 13 residues. The germline CDR1 and CDR2 sequences are SEHNR and FQNEAQ (reference sequence). This CDR3 reads CASSLRSTGELFF. CDR3 DNA sequence: TGTGCCAGCAGCCTTAGGTCCACCGGAGAGCTGTTTTTT.

In its sample, this clone was seen once. This sequence joins TRBV9 and TRBJ2-2; TRBD2 matches 10 bases. V shed 3 bases, J shed 6 bases, and the junction held 5 bases outside the gene matches. This CDR3 has 15 residues. The germline V gene has CDR1 SGDLS and CDR2 YYNGEE. CDR3 bases: TGTGCCAGCAGCGAGGTAGCGGGAGGTTCCGGGGAGCTGTTTTTT. It codes for CASSEVAGGSGELFF.

The chain links TRBV7-8 to TRBJ1-4, with unresolved D. V was cut by 8 bases and J by 7 bases, with 32 bases left in between. The V gene's germline CDR1 is SGHVS and CDR2 FQNEAQ. The length of the CDR3 is 19 residues. This chain's CDR3 is CASGALGVGLIQRSEKLFF. The CDR3 nucleotides read TGTGCCAGCGGAGCACTCGGGGTTGGTTTAATACAGAGATCTGAAAAACTGTTTTTT. The full variable domain, its missing parts supplied by reference TRBV7-8 and TRBJ1-4, is GAGVSQSPRYKVAKRGQDVALRCDPISGHVSLFWYQQALGQGPEFLTYFQNEAQLDKSGLPSDRFFAERPEGSVSTLKIQRTQQEDSAVYLCASGALGVGLIQRSEKLFFGSGTQLSVL.

The V and J genes are TRBV4-1 and TRBJ1-5, with D maybe TRBD1 (5 bases). The germline gives CDR1 MGHRA, CDR2 YSYEKL. Trimming removed 3 bases from V and 3 bases from J, with 9 bases in between. CDR3 length: 14 residues. The CDR3 DNA reads as TGCGCCAGCAGCCAGCCGGGGACCAATCAGCCCCAGCATTTT. Translation gives CASSQPGTNQPQHF.